This T cell receptor (beta chain) was captured in a study of shared clonotypes between healthy human individuals. Across the study: Aged 18 to 49, the donors were two women and three men.

The repertoire was sequenced with immunoSEQ multiplex PCR; TCRdb's copy has only in-frame clones and lacks some. The repertoire holds about 1.5 million clones, more than 95% seen once, with 1.2% in the top ten. The CDR3 runs 18 residues. Trimming at V came to 2 bases and at J to 0 bases, leaving 7 bases not matched to a gene. Germline-derived CDR1 and CDR2 are SEHNR and FQNEAQ (reference sequence). Regarding this clone: Antigen unknown.

Study-level findings and limits: Estimated richness values were generally larger in naive subsets than in memory subsets. In contrast to clonotypes shared by all four donors, non-shared clonotypes had lower generation probabilities. With a handful of donors compared, 4.5% to 6.5% of naive CD4 clonotypes were shared.

The clonotype originates from a man under 40 in good health. Sequenced material: naive CD4+ T cells sorted from blood. Subset defined: CD45RA+ positively selected. The genes are TRBV7-9 and TRBJ2-6; 7 positions match TRBD1. The CDR3 DNA reads as TGTGCCAGCAGCTTACCGGGACAGATCTCCTCTGGGGCCAACGTCCTGACTTTC. Protein: CASSLPGQISSGANVLTF.